This is a list of T cell receptor beta chains from one sample in a study of OX40 agonist ivuxolimab in advanced cancers. Assay: immunoSEQ multiplex PCR; the TCRdb copy retains only in-frame clones and omits some. The sample shows 35,000 to 40,000 clones, roughly nine tenths of them seen only once. This specimen consisted of CD4+ or CD8+ T cells sorted from blood, obtained in a trial of the OX40 agonist ivuxolimab. Receptor source: an adult with an advanced solid tumor such as melanoma, head and neck, liver or kidney cancer. Each CDR3 is given with its conserved first and last residue. D genes are given only for firm matches. Clone size is given for some rows only: seen once, a few or many times, or a class if the clone is expanded.

cdr3_nt	cdr3_aa	d_call	j_call	v_call	clone_size
TGTGCCAGTAGTACCCCCCAAAAAGGGGATCAGCCCCAGCATTTT	CASSTPQKGDQPQHF	-	TRBJ1-5	TRBV19	-
TGTGCCACGACGACGCGGGGGGGGAACCTCCGGTATTTT	CATTTRGGNLRYF	TRBD2	TRBJ2-3	TRBV6-1	-
TGTGCCAGCAGCCAAGTGGTAAAGACAAACCAGGGAGGTTCACCCCTCCACTTT	CASSQVVKTNQGGSPLHF	-	TRBJ1-6	TRBV4-2	-
TGTGCCTGGAGCCTTGAGCGGGTCTATGGCTACACCTTC	CAWSLERVYGYTF	-	TRBJ1-2	TRBV30	once
TGTGCCAGCAGCGTAGCGGGGACGCCTGAAAAACTGTTTTTT	CASSVAGTPEKLFF	-	TRBJ1-4	TRBV9	-
TGTGCCAGCAGCAGGGAGTGGCAGTCTGGAAACACCATATATTTT	CASSREWQSGNTIYF	-	TRBJ1-3	TRBV7-9	-
TGTGCCAGCAGCTTCCTTTCCGCAGATACGCAGTATTTT	CASSFLSADTQYF	-	TRBJ2-3	TRBV7-2	-
TGCGCCAGCAGCCCACGGATTACAGGGTCTGGAAACACCATATATTTT	CASSPRITGSGNTIYF	-	TRBJ1-3	TRBV5-1	-
TGTGCCAGCAGTGAATGGGCTAGCGGGGGACAAGAGACCCAGTACTTC	CASSEWASGGQETQYF	TRBD2	TRBJ2-5	TRBV2	-
TGTGCCAGCAGCCCTAGCGGGGGGGCTTACAATGAGCAGTTCTTC	CASSPSGGAYNEQFF	TRBD2	TRBJ2-1	TRBV5-4	few
TGTGCCAGCAGTCGCCGGGACAGGGGAGCAGCTTTCTTT	CASSRRDRGAAFF	TRBD1	TRBJ1-1	TRBV6-5	-